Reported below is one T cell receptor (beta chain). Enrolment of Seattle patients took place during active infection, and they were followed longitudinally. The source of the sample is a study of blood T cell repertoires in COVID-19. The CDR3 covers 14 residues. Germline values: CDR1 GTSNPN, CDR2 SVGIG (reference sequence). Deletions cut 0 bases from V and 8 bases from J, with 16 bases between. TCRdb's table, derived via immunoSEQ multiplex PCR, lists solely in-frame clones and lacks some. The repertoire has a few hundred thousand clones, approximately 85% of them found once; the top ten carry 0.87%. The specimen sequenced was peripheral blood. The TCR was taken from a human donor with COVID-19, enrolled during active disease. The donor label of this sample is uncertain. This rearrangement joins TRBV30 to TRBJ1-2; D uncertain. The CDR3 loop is CAWSVAREVRGYTF. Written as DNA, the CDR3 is TGTGCCTGGAGTGTGGCGAGGGAGGTGAGAGGCTACACCTTC.